The present T cell receptor (beta chain) was sequenced within a study of blood T cell repertoires in COVID-19. Study-wide context: The United States, Italy and Spain provided the acute and convalescent COVID-19 samples. The analysed material was cDNA or gDNA that came from T cells, B-cell-depleted T cells, or PBMCs.

Enrollment of patients from Seattle took place during active infection, with longitudinal follow-up. Authors' analysis steps: Amplification of reference gene primers was used by the study to estimate nucleated cell counts. The data were produced by immunoSEQ multiplex PCR, yet TCRdb's version contains in-frame clones alone and is incomplete. V and J calls and clone size come straight from that table; D and trimming were deduced from the DNA. Of about 230,000 clones in the sample, around 84% were seen once. The sequenced material came from peripheral blood. This sequence was found in a man between 50 and 59 years old with COVID-19, enrolled during active disease.

The CDR3 loop reads CASGLGLASQETQYF. In DNA, the CDR3 is TGTGCTAGTGGTTTGGGGCTAGCGTCACAAGAGACCCAGTACTTC. The chain links TRBV12-5 to TRBJ2-5; TRBD2 might be the D (6 bases). Trimming stripped 1 base from V and 2 bases from J, with 11 bases between. The CDR3 has 15 residues. Germline CDR1 reads LGHNT; CDR2 reads FRNRAP.